This T cell receptor (beta chain) was found in a study of blood T cells in healthy people across ages. This clonotype has only one observation. No antigen is known for it. Trimming left V 4 bases short and J 5 bases short, with 20 bases between. The CDR3 contains 16 residues. Germline V gives CDR1 MNHEY, CDR2 SVGAGI. It was with a sample-barcoded 5' primer and a J-beta primer mix that a second PCR of about 6 to 12 cycles was run. TCRdb passed the 5' RACE reads through MiXCR, listing each CDR3 protein once. The sample holds approximately 350,000 distinct CDR3 sequences; approximately 47% are singletons and the top ten take around 50%. Study conclusions and caveats: Because donor CMV status was unknown, expanded clonotype changes were possibly confounded. Among long-lived donors, naive CD4+ cells were more numerous and diversity higher than in aged donors.

This receptor was taken from a man aged 55 to 70 in good health. This sequence joins TRBV6-5 and TRBJ1-1, with D possibly matching TRBD1 (5 bases). The source material was blood. CDR3 loop: CASSFRPPGFGTEAFF. CDR3 sequence (DNA): TGTGCCAGCAGTTTCCGACCGCCAGGGTTCGGAACTGAAGCTTTCTTT.